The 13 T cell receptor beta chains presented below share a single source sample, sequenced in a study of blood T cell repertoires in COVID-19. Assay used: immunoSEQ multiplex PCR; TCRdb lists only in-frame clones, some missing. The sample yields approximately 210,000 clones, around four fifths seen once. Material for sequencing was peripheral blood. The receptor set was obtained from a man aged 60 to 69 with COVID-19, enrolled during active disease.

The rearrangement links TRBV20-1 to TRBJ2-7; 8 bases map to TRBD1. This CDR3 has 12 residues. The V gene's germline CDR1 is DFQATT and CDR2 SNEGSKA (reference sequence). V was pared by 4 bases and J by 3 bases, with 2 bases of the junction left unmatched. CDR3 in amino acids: CSATDRGYEQYF. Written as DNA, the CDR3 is TGCAGTGCTACTGACAGGGGCTACGAGCAGTACTTC.

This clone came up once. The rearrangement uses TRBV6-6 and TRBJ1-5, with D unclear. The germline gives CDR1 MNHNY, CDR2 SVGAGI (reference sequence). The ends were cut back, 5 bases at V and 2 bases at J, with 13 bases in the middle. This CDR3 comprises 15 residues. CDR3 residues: CASSPGKGGNQPQHF. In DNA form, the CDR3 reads TGTGCCAGCAGTCCCGGTAAGGGAGGCAATCAGCCCCAGCATTTT.

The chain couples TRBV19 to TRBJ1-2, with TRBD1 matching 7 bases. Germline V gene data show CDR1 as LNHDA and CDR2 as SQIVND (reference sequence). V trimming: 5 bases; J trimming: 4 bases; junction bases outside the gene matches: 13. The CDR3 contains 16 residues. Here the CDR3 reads CASSSPRTGGFYGYTF. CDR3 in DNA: TGTGCCAGTAGTTCCCCGAGGACAGGCGGATTCTATGGCTACACCTTC.

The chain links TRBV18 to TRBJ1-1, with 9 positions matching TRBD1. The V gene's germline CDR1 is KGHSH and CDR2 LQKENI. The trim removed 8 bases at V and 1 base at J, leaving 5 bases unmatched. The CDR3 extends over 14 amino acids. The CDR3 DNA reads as TGTGCCAGCGGCGACAGGGGGGGGAACACTGAAGCTTTCTTT. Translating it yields CASGDRGGNTEAFF.

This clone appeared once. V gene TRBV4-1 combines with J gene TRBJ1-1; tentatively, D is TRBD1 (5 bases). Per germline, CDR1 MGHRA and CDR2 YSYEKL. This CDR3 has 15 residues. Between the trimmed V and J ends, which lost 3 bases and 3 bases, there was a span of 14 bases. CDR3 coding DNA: TGCGCCAGCAGCCATGTATCCCGGGGGGACACTGAAGCTTTCTTT. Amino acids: CASSHVSRGDTEAFF.

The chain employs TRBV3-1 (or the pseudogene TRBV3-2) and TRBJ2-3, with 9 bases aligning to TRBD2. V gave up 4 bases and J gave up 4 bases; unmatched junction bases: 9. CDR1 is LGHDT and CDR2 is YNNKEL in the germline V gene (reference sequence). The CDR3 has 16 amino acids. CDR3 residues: CASSPSIAGEPDTQYF. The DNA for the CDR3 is TGTGCCAGCAGCCCCTCAATAGCGGGAGAACCAGATACGCAGTATTTT.

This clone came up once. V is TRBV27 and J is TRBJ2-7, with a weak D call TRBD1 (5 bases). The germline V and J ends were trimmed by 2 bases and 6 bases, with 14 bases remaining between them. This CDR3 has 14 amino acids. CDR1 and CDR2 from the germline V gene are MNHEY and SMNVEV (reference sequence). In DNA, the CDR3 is TGTGCCAGCAGTTTAAGTGTCAGGGCGATCGAGCAGTACTTC. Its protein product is CASSLSVRAIEQYF.

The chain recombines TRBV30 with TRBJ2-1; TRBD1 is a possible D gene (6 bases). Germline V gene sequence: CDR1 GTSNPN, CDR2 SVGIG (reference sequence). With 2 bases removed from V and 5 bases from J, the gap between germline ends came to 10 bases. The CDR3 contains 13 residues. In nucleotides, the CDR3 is TGTGCCTGGAGTCAGGGGTTTGACAATGAGCAGTTCTTC. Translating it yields CAWSQGFDNEQFF.

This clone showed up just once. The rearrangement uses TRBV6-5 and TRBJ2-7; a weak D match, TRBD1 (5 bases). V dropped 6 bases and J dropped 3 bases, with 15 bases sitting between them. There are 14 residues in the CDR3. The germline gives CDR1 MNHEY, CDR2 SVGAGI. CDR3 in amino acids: CASSLSRGNYEQYF. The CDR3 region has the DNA TGTGCCAGCAGCCTCTCTAGGGGAAACTACGAGCAGTACTTC.

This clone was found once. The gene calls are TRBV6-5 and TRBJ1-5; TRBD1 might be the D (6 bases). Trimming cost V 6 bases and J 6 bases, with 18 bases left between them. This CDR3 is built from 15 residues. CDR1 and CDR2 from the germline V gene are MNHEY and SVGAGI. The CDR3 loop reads CASRERSGGSQPQHF. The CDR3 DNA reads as TGTGCCAGCAGGGAGAGGAGCGGGGGCTCTCAGCCCCAGCATTTT.

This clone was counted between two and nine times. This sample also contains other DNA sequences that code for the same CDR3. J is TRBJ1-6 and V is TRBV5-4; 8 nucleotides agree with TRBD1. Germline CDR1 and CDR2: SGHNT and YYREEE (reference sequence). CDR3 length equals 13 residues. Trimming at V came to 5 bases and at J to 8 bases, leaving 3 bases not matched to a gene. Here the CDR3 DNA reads TGTGCCAGCAGTCGGGACAGGTATTCACCCCTCCACTTT. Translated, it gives CASSRDRYSPLHF.

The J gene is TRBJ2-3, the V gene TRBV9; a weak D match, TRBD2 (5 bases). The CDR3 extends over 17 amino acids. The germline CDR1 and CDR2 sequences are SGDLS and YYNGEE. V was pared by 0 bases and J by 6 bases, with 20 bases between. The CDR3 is CASSVAGRARGSDTQYF. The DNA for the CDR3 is TGTGCCAGCAGCGTAGCGGGAAGAGCCCGTGGTTCGGATACGCAGTATTTT.

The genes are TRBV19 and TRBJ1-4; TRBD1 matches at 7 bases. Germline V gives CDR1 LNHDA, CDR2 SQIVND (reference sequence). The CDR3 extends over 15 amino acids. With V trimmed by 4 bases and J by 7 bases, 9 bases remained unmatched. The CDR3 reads CASSKNRGGTEKLFF. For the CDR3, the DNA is TGTGCCAGTAGTAAGAACAGGGGAGGCACTGAAAAACTGTTTTTT.